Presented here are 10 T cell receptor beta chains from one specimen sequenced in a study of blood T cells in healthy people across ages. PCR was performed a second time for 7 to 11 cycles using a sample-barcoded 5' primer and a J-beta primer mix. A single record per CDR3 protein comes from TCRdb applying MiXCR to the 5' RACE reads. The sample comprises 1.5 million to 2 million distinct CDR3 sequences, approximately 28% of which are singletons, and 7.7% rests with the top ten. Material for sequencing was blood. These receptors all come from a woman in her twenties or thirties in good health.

The DNA of the CDR3 is TGTGCCACCTCGGGGTATTGGAACACCATATATTTT. It translates to CATSGYWNTIYF. J is TRBJ1-3 and V is TRBV6-2 or TRBV6-3, with D unclear. This CDR3 region has 12 residues. The V end lost 10 bases, the J end lost 7 bases, and 14 bases lay between the germline ends. From germline, CDR1 is MNHEY and CDR2 SVGEGT.

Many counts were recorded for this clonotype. The CDR3 protein is CSAGTGVEQTQYF. The CDR3 DNA reads TGCAGCGCCGGGACAGGGGTGGAGCAGACCCAGTACTTC. This chain joins TRBV29-1 and TRBJ2-5; 10 bases agree with TRBD1. The germline gives CDR1 SQVTM, CDR2 ANQGSEA. With V trimmed by 7 bases and J by 6 bases, 8 bases remained unmatched. The CDR3 is 13 residues long. The variable domain in full, completed from reference TRBV29-1 and TRBJ2-5, reads SAVISQKPSRDICQRGTSLTIQCQVDSQVTMMFWYRQQPGQSLTLIATANQGSEATYESGFVIDKFPISRPNLTFSTLTVSNMSPEDSSIYLCSAGTGVEQTQYFGPGTRLLVL.

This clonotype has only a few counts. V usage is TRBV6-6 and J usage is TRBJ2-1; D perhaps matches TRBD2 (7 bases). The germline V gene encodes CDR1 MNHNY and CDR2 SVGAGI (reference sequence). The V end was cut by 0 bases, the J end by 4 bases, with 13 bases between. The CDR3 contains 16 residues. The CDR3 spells CASSYSGASGYNEQFF. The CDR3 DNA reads TGTGCCAGCAGTTACTCGGGGGCTAGCGGTTACAATGAGCAGTTCTTC.

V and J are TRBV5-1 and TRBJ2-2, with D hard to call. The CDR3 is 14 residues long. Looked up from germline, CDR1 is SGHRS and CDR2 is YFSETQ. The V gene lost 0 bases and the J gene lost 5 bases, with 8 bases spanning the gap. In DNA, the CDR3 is TGCGCCAGCAGCTTGGAGGGTTCTACCGGGGAGCTGTTTTTT. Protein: CASSLEGSTGELFF.

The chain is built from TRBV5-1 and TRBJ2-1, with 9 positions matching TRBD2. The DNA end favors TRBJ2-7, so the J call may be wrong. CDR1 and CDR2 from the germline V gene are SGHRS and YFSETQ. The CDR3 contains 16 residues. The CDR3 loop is CASSPLTSGSYNEQYF. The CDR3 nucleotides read TGCGCCAGCAGCCCTTTGACTAGCGGCTCCTACAATGAGCAGTACTTC.

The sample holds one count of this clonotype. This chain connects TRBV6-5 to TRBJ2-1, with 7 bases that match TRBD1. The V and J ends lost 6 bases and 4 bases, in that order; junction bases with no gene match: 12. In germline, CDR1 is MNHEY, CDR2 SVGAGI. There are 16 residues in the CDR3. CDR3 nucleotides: TGTGCCAGCAGGGCCGGGACAGCCGGGCTATACAATGAGCAGTTCTTC. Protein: CASRAGTAGLYNEQFF.

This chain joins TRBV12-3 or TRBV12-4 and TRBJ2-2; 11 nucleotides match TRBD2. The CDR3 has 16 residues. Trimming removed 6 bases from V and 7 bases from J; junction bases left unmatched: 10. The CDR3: CASSLASGGPGGELFF. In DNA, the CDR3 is TGTGCCAGCAGCCTCGCTAGCGGGGGGCCTGGCGGGGAGCTGTTTTTT.

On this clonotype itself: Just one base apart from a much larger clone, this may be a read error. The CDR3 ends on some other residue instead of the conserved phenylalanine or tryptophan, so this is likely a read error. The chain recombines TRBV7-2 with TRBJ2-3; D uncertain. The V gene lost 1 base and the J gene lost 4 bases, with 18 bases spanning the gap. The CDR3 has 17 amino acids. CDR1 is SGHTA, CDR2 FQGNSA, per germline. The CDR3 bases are TGTGCCAGCAGCTTAGTTCCCCTGGGGATAGTTGCAGATACGCAGTATTTG. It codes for CASSLVPLGIVADTQYL.

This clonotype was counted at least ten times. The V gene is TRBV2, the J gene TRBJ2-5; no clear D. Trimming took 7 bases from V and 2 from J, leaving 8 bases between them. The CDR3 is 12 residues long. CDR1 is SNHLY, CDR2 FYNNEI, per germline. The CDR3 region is CASKATQETQYF. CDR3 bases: TGTGCCAGCAAGGCTACTCAAGAGACCCAGTACTTC.

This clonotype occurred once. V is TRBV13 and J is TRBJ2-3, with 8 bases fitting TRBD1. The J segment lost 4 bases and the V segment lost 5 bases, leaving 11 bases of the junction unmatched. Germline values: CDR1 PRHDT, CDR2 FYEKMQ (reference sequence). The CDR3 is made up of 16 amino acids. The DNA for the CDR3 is TGTGCCAGCAGCCGCCAGGGGGCGCTTTTCGCAGATACGCAGTATTTT. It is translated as CASSRQGALFADTQYF. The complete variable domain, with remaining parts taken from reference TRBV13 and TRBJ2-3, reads AAGVIQSPRHLIKEKRETATLKCYPIPRHDTVYWYQQGPGQDPQFLISFYEKMQSDKGSIPDRFSAQQFSDYHSELNMSSLELGDSALYFCASSRQGALFADTQYFGPGTRLTVL.